A single T cell receptor (beta chain) is shown here with its context. The sample is drawn from a study of blood T cell repertoires in COVID-19. The CDR3 is made up of 14 amino acids. Deletions cut 0 bases from V and 8 bases from J, with 14 bases between. Germline V lookup: CDR1 SGHRS, CDR2 YFSETQ. Profiling relied on immunoSEQ multiplex PCR, and the TCRdb table lists in-frame clones only, not all of them. This sample yields about 120,000 clones, of which approximately 85% are seen a single time; 17% belongs to the top ten. The sequenced material came from peripheral blood. This receptor was identified in a young man with COVID-19, enrolled during active disease. The chain recombines TRBV5-1 with TRBJ1-2; a weak D match, TRBD1 (6 bases). In nucleotides, the CDR3 is TGCGCCAGCAGCTTGGAAGGGGGGGCGCGAGGCTACACCTTC. Translating it yields CASSLEGGARGYTF.